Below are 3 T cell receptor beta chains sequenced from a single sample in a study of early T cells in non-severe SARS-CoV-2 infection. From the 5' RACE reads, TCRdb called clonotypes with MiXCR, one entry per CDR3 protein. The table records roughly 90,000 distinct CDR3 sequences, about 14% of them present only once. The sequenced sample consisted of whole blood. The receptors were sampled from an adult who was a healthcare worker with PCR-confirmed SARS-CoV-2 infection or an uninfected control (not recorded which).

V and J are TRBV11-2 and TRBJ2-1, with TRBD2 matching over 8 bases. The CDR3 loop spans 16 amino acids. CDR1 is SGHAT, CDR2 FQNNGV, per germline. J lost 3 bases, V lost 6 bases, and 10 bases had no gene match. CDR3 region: CASRSQRGPNYNEQFF. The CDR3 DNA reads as TGTGCCAGCAGGTCGCAGCGGGGGCCTAACTACAATGAGCAGTTCTTC.

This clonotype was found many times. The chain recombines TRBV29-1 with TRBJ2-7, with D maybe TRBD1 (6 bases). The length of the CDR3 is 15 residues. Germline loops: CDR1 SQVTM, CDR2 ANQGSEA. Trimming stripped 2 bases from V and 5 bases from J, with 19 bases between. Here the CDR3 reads CSVEFLTGRLNEQYF. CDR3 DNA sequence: TGCAGCGTTGAATTTCTGACAGGACGCCTGAACGAGCAGTACTTC.

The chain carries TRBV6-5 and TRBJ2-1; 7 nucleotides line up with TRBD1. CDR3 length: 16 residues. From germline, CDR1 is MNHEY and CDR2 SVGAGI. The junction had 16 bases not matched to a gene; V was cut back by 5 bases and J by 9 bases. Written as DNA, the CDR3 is TGTGCCAGCAGTAACCAGGGGGATACTCTGATGATTGAGCAGTTCTTC. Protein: CASSNQGDTLMIEQFF.